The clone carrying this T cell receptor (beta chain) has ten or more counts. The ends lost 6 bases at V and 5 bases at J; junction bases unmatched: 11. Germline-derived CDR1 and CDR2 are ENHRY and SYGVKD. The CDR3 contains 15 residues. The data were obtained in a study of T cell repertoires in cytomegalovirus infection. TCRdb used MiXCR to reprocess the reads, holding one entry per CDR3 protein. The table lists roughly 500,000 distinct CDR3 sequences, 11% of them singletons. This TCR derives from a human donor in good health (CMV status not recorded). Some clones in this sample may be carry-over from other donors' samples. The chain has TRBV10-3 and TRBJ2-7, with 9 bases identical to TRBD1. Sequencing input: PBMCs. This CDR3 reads CAISEPGQGGDEQYF. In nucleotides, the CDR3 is TGTGCCATCAGCGAGCCGGGACAGGGCGGGGACGAGCAGTACTTC.